The present TCR beta chain was sequenced within a study of spatial heterogeneity in lung cancer. Overall study results and limits: Blood carried ubiquitous expanded tumor TCRs more at resection than follow-up.

TCRdb recomputed calls from the 5' RACE reads with MiXCR, one row per CDR3 protein. The sample includes 55,000 to 70,000 distinct CDR3 sequences, about 6.6% of them seen just once. The time point denotes: sample taken at primary tumor resection. This clonotype was found a few times. Its antigen is unidentified. The CDR3 runs 15 residues. Germline-derived CDR1 and CDR2 are LGHDT and YNNKEL (reference sequence). Trimming removed 0 bases at V and 7 bases at J, with 13 bases between. The sequenced sample was PBMCs, obtained at surgery. The origin of this receptor is a female donor with early-stage non-small cell lung cancer. V usage is TRBV3-1 and J usage is TRBJ2-1; D call uncertain. This chain's CDR3 is CASSQESTLGNEQFF. CDR3 bases: TGTGCCAGCAGCCAAGAGAGTACCTTAGGAAATGAGCAGTTCTTC.